The 3 T cell receptor beta chains presented below share a single source sample, sequenced in a study of T cell responses to AZD1222 COVID-19 vaccine. The data were produced by immunoSEQ multiplex PCR, yet TCRdb's version contains in-frame clones alone and is incomplete. The sample lists about 200,000 clones, about 92% seen once, with roughly 1.3% in the top ten. The input for sequencing was peripheral blood, taken on day 0 of AZD1222 vaccination. The receptors stem from an adult in good health.

The rearrangement links TRBV5-1 to TRBJ1-1; a weak D match, TRBD1 (6 bases). Between the trimmed V and J ends, which lost 1 base and 6 bases, there was a span of 13 bases. This CDR3 region has 14 residues. Germline CDR1 SGHRS, CDR2 YFSETQ. CDR3 region: CASSLMTGSPEAFF. In DNA form, the CDR3 reads TGCGCCAGCAGCTTGATGACAGGCAGCCCTGAAGCTTTCTTT.

The rearrangement joins TRBV19 to TRBJ1-5; no clear D gene. Per germline, CDR1 LNHDA and CDR2 SQIVND (reference sequence). V was shortened by 1 base and J by 7 bases, with 14 bases between the two germline ends. There are 15 residues in the CDR3. As DNA, the CDR3 is TGTGCCAGTAGTATAGCCCCTGCGGGTGGGCAGCCCCAGCATTTT. As protein: CASSIAPAGGQPQHF.

The rearrangement joins TRBV6-1 to TRBJ1-5; D ambiguous. CDR1 and CDR2 (germline): MNHNS, SASEGT. The CDR3 contains 17 residues. Trimming cost V 4 bases and J 2 bases, with 18 bases left between them. The CDR3 loop reads CASSASGWRVGNQPQHF. CDR3 DNA: TGTGCCAGCAGTGCCTCGGGGTGGCGTGTAGGCAATCAGCCCCAGCATTTT.